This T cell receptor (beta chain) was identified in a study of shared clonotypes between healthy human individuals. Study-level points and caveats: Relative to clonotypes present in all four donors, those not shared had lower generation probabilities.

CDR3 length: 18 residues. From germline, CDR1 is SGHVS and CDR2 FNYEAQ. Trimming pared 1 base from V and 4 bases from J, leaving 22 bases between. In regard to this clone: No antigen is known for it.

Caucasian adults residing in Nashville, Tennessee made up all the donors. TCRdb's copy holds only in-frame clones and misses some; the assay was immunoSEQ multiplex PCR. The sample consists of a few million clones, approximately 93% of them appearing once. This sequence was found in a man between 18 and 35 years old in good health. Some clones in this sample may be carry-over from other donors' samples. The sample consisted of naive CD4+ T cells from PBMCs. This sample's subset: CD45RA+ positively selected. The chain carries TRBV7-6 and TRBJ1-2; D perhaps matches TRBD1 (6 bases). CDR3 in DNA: TGTGCCAGCAGCTTAGAACCGCCGACAGGCAGGGTTTCCTATGGCTACACCTTC. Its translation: CASSLEPPTGRVSYGYTF.